Each of the 14 T cell receptor beta chains below was sequenced from the same sample in a study of Ad26.COV2.S vaccination and SARS-CoV-2 variants. Treatment noted: roughly 20 received Ad26.COV2.S at low or high dose, single or two shots; about 5 received placebo; per-sample allocation not given. The samples were gathered on day 63 after the first injection of vaccine or placebo. Data came from immunoSEQ multiplex PCR; TCRdb stores just in-frame clones and leaves some out. The data show about 320,000 clones, with more than 70% seen just once and approximately 1.9% held by the top ten. The specimen comprised peripheral blood, sampled in a trial of Ad26.COV2.S vaccine versus placebo. These receptors all stem from a person aged 18 to 65 who received the Ad26.COV2.S COVID-19 vaccine or a placebo.

This clone has only a few counts. This chain connects TRBV5-1 to TRBJ2-2; D is uncertain. The CDR3 is 14 residues long. Trimming took off 2 bases at V and 3 bases at J, with 8 bases between the two ends. Looked up from germline, CDR1 is SGHRS and CDR2 is YFSETQ. The chain's CDR3 is CASSFYSDTGELFF. For the CDR3, the DNA is TGCGCCAGCAGCTTCTACAGTGACACCGGGGAGCTGTTTTTT.

The chain employs TRBV15 and TRBJ1-4; the D gene is possibly TRBD1 (5 bases). The V end was cut by 5 bases, the J end by 8 bases, with 9 bases between. The CDR3 length is 12 residues. CDR1 is LNHNV, CDR2 YYDKDF, per germline (reference sequence). DNA of the CDR3: TGTGCCACCAGCGCCCGGACAGAAAAACTGTTTTTT. Translation gives CATSARTEKLFF.

CDR3 sequence reads: CASSEYHGNINYGYTF. The DNA for the CDR3 is TGTGCCAGCAGTGAATATCACGGGAATATAAACTATGGCTACACCTTC. The chain joins TRBV25-1 to TRBJ1-2; no clear D. Between the trimmed V and J ends, which lost 0 bases and 2 bases, there was a span of 13 bases. Germline values: CDR1 MGHDK, CDR2 SYGVNS. This CDR3 region has 16 residues.

The chain uses TRBV5-1 and TRBJ1-2, with TRBD1 matching over 8 bases. V trimming: 3 bases; J trimming: 4 bases; junction bases outside the gene matches: 2. Germline V gives CDR1 SGHRS, CDR2 YFSETQ. The CDR3 has 13 residues. DNA for the CDR3: TGCGCCAGCAGCTATGACAGGGGCTATGGCTACACCTTC. Encoded protein: CASSYDRGYGYTF.

The chain carries TRBV11-2 and TRBJ2-1, with 8 bases that match TRBD2. V shed 3 bases, J shed 4 bases, and the junction held 5 bases outside the gene matches. Germline CDR1 SGHAT, CDR2 FQNNGV. The CDR3 runs 15 residues. The CDR3: CASSFTGGPYNEQFF. The CDR3 nucleotides read TGTGCCAGCAGCTTCACGGGGGGGCCATACAATGAGCAGTTCTTC.

The genes are TRBV6-5 and TRBJ1-5; D gene uncertain. The germline V gene has CDR1 MNHEY and CDR2 SVGAGI. V was pared by 8 bases and J by 2 bases, with 13 bases between. The CDR3 extends over 14 amino acids. The CDR3 nucleotides read TGTGCCAGCCAGAAAAACCACGGCAATCAGCCCCAGCATTTT. This gives the protein CASQKNHGNQPQHF.

This sequence joins TRBV5-6 and TRBJ2-7, with 7 nucleotides matching TRBD1. Germline loops: CDR1 SGHDT, CDR2 YYEEEE. The CDR3 spans 14 residues. The V gene end was trimmed by 1 base and the J gene end by 6 bases; junction bases not matched to a gene: 7. The CDR3 nucleotides read TGTGCCAGCAGCTTGTACAGGGGTAGTTTCGAGCAGTACTTC. Translated, it gives CASSLYRGSFEQYF.

V and J are TRBV9 and TRBJ2-5, with 10 bases fitting TRBD2. Trimming cost V 3 bases and J 5 bases; bases outside gene matches: 4. The CDR3 consists of 14 residues. Germline CDR1 SGDLS, CDR2 YYNGEE. The CDR3 protein is CASSASGGRETQYF. DNA of the CDR3: TGTGCCAGCAGCGCTAGCGGGGGCCGGGAGACCCAGTACTTC.

The gene calls are TRBV7-8 and TRBJ2-3, with unresolved D. Trimming removed 5 bases from V and 6 bases from J, with 9 bases in between. CDR1 is SGHVS and CDR2 is FQNEAQ in the germline V gene. CDR3 size: 12 residues. The DNA of the CDR3 is TGTGCCAGCAGCCTCCAGGCGGATACGCAGTATTTT. As protein: CASSLQADTQYF.

This rearrangement joins TRBV5-8 to TRBJ2-3, with TRBD2 as a possible D gene (6 bases). The germline CDR1 and CDR2 sequences are SGHTS and YDEGEE. V was shortened by 6 bases and J by 3 bases, with 23 bases between the two germline ends. The CDR3 covers 17 residues. The CDR3 nucleotides read TGTGCCAGCAAAGTCGTATATGGGCTAGCGCATACAGATACGCAGTATTTT. Amino acid sequence: CASKVVYGLAHTDTQYF.

The V and J genes are TRBV19 and TRBJ1-4; D possibly corresponds to TRBD1 (5 bases). Germline V gives CDR1 LNHDA, CDR2 SQIVND (reference sequence). CDR3 size: 15 residues. Trimming took off 5 bases at V and 0 bases at J, with 10 bases between the two ends. CDR3 region: CASSVQGATNEKLFF. In DNA form, the CDR3 reads TGTGCCAGTAGTGTCCAGGGTGCAACTAATGAAAAACTGTTTTTT. The whole variable domain, filled in from reference TRBV19 and TRBJ1-4, reads DGGITQSPKYLFRKEGQNVTLSCEQNLNHDAMYWYRQDPGQGLRLIYYSQIVNDFQKGDIAEGYSVSREKKESFPLTVTSAQKNPTAFYLCASSVQGATNEKLFFGSGTQLSVL.

The J gene is TRBJ1-4, the V gene TRBV2; D unclear. This CDR3 is built from 13 residues. Germline V gene sequence: CDR1 SNHLY, CDR2 FYNNEI. Trimming stripped 4 bases from V and 7 bases from J, with 10 bases between. The CDR3 loop reads CASSGQLAEKLFF. CDR3 DNA sequence: TGTGCCAGCAGTGGACAATTGGCTGAAAAACTGTTTTTT.

This chain connects TRBV7-9 to TRBJ2-2; the D gene is possibly TRBD1 (6 bases). Trimming stripped 6 bases from V and 6 bases from J, with 14 bases between. The CDR3 consists of 14 residues. The germline gives CDR1 SEHNR, CDR2 FQNEAQ (reference sequence). The CDR3 nucleotides are TGTGCCAGCAGAACTGACAGGACCGCCGGGGAGCTGTTTTTT. Amino acid sequence: CASRTDRTAGELFF.

The J gene is TRBJ1-1, the V gene TRBV11-2; 8 bases are shared with TRBD1. This CDR3 spans 16 amino acids. Germline V gives CDR1 SGHAT, CDR2 FQNNGV. V dropped 6 bases and J dropped 1; count of bases not matched to a gene: 10. This chain's CDR3 is CASSFRGDRPNTEAFF. The CDR3 DNA sequence: TGTGCCAGCAGTTTTAGGGGGGACAGGCCGAACACTGAAGCTTTCTTT.